Listed below are T cell receptor beta chains from one sample, sequenced in a study of radiation and T cells in renal cell carcinoma. Clones were sequenced by immunoSEQ multiplex PCR, and TCRdb holds only the in-frame ones, with some missing. This sample yields about 91,000 clones, of which under 90% are seen a single time; around 6.3% belongs to the top ten. Sequencing used blood, obtained from a patient whose treatment included radiotherapy and nephrectomy. All receptors derive from a man aged 55 to 70 with renal cell carcinoma. Both conserved end residues are part of each CDR3. Fields, in order: CDR3 protein, CDR3 length, V gene, J gene.

CDR3 protein: CSATREYEQYF; CDR3 length: 11; V gene: TRBV20-1; J gene: TRBJ2-7
CDR3 protein: CASSLGDGTGNQPQHF; CDR3 length: 16; V gene: TRBV28; J gene: TRBJ1-5
CDR3 protein: CASKTANYGYTF; CDR3 length: 12; V gene: TRBV27; J gene: TRBJ1-2
CDR3 protein: CASSLVGARGYGYTF; CDR3 length: 15; V gene: TRBV5-4; J gene: TRBJ1-2
CDR3 protein: CSVGDRGPTDTQYF; CDR3 length: 14; V gene: TRBV29-1; J gene: TRBJ2-3
CDR3 protein: CASSLQGTGGYTF; CDR3 length: 13; V gene: TRBV7-3; J gene: TRBJ1-2
CDR3 protein: CSVAPGNTEAFF; CDR3 length: 12; V gene: TRBV29-1; J gene: TRBJ1-1
CDR3 protein: CASSLVTYGFDTEAFF; CDR3 length: 16; V gene: TRBV5-5; J gene: TRBJ1-1
CDR3 protein: CASRYGTGGYNEQFF; CDR3 length: 15; V gene: TRBV11-2; J gene: TRBJ2-1
CDR3 protein: CASSQEPVGGIGIAFF; CDR3 length: 16; V gene: TRBV4-2; J gene: TRBJ1-1
CDR3 protein: CASSEAGSPLYEQYF; CDR3 length: 15; V gene: TRBV2; J gene: TRBJ2-7
CDR3 protein: CASSLRGVPEAFF; CDR3 length: 13; V gene: TRBV5-1; J gene: TRBJ1-1
CDR3 protein: CASSPGTGKTTEAFF; CDR3 length: 15; V gene: TRBV6-6; J gene: TRBJ1-1
CDR3 protein: CASSTRAGDGTDTQYF; CDR3 length: 16; V gene: TRBV9; J gene: TRBJ2-3
CDR3 protein: CASSARRAGETQYF; CDR3 length: 14; V gene: TRBV7-8; J gene: TRBJ2-5
CDR3 protein: CASSGLGGHRNTEAFF; CDR3 length: 16; V gene: TRBV28; J gene: TRBJ1-1
CDR3 protein: CASSQDLRFGPQHF; CDR3 length: 14; V gene: TRBV4-3; J gene: TRBJ1-5
CDR3 protein: CASSLRRLIITDTQYF; CDR3 length: 16; V gene: TRBV5-6; J gene: TRBJ2-3
CDR3 protein: CASSFGYEQYF; CDR3 length: 11; V gene: TRBV28; J gene: TRBJ2-7
CDR3 protein: CSVESDRVTYEQYF; CDR3 length: 14; V gene: TRBV29-1; J gene: TRBJ2-7
CDR3 protein: CASSWGTGRYEQYF; CDR3 length: 14; V gene: TRBV5-6; J gene: TRBJ2-7
CDR3 protein: CASVRDNTYNEQFF; CDR3 length: 14; V gene: TRBV19; J gene: TRBJ2-1
CDR3 protein: CASSYNRGRETQYF; CDR3 length: 14; V gene: TRBV6-5; J gene: TRBJ2-5
CDR3 protein: CASSLDGTPGYGYTF; CDR3 length: 15; V gene: TRBV5-1; J gene: TRBJ1-2
CDR3 protein: CASTRGGNYEQYF; CDR3 length: 13; V gene: TRBV27; J gene: TRBJ2-7
CDR3 protein: CASSPETGSGVEQYF; CDR3 length: 15; V gene: TRBV7-2; J gene: TRBJ2-7
CDR3 protein: CASSLAGTSGSPQQYF; CDR3 length: 16; V gene: TRBV5-1; J gene: TRBJ2-7